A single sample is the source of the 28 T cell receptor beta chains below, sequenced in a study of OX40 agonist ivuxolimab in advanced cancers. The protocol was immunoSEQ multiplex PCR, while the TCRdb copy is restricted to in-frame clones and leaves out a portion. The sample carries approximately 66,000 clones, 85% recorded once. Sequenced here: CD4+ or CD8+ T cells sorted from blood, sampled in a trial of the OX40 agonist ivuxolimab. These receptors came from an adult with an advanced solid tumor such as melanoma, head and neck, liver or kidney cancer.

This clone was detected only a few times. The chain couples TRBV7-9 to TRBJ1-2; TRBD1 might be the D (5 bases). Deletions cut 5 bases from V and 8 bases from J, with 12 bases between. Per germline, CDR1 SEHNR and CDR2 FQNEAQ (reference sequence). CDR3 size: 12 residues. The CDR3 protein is CASSREGYGYTF. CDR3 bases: TGTGCCAGCAGCCGAGAGGGGTACGGCTACACCTTC.

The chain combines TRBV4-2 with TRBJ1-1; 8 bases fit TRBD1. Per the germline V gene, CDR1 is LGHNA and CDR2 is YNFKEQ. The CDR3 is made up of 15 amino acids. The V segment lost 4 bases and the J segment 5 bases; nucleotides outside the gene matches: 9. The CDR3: CASSLSQGAVTEAFF. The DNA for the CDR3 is TGTGCCAGCAGCCTATCCCAGGGGGCTGTAACTGAAGCTTTCTTT.

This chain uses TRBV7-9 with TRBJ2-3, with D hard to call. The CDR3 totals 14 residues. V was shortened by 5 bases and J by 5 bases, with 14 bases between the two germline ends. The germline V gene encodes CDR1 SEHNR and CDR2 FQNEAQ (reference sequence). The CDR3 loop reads CASSPDLGGDTQYF. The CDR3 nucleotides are TGTGCCAGCAGCCCGGACCTGGGTGGAGATACGCAGTATTTT. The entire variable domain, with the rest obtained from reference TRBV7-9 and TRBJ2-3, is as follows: DTGVSQNPRHKITKRGQNVTFRCDPISEHNRLYWYRQTLGQGPEFLTYFQNEAQLEKSRLLSDRFSAERPKGSFSTLEIQRTEQGDSAMYLCASSPDLGGDTQYFGPGTRLTVL.

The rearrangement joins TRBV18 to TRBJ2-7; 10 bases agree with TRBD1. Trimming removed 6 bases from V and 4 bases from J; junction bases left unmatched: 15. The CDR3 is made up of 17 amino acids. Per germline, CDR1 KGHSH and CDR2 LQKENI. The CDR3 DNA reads TGTGCCAGCTCCCTATTGCCCAGGACAGGGGGATTTTACGAGCAGTACTTC. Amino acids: CASSLLPRTGGFYEQYF.

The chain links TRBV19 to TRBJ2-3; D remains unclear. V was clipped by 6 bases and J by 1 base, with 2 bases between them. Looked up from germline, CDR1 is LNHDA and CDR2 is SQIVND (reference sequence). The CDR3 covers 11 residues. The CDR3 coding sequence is TGTGCCAGTAGGGGCACAGATACGCAGTATTTT. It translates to CASRGTDTQYF.

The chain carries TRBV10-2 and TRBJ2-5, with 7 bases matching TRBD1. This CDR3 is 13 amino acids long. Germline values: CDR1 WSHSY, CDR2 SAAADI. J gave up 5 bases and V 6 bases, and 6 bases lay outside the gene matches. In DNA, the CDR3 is TGCGCCAGCAGCGCCGACAGGGATGAGACCCAGTACTTC. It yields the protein CASSADRDETQYF.

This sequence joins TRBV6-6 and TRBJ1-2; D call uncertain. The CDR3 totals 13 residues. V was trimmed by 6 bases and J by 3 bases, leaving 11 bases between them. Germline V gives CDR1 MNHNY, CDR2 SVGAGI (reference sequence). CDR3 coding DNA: TGTGCCAGCAGACCTTCCGGGGACTATGGCTACACCTTC. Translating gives CASRPSGDYGYTF.

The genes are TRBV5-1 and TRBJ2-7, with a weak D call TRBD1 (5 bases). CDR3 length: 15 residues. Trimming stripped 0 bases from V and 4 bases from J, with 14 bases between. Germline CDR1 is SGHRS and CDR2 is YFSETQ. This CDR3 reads CASSLGSGALYEQYF. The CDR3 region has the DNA TGCGCCAGCAGCTTGGGATCTGGGGCGCTTTACGAGCAGTACTTC.

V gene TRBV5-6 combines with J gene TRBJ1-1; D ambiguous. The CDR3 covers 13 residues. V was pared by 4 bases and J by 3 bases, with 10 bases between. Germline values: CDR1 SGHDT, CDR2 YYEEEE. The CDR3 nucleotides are TGTGCCAGCAGCAGGTACCGGGACACTGAAGCTTTCTTT. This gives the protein CASSRYRDTEAFF.

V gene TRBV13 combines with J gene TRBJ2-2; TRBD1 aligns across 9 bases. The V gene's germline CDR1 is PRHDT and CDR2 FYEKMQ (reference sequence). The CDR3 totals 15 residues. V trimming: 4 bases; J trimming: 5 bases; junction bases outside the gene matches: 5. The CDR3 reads CASSYRDRETGELFF. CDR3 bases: TGTGCCAGCAGCTATCGGGACAGGGAAACCGGGGAGCTGTTTTTT.

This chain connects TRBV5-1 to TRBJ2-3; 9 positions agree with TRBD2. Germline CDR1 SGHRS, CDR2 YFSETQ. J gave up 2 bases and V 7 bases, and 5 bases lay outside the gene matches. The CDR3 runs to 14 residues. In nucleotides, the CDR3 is TGCGCCAGCGCGAGACTAGCGGCCACAGATACGCAGTATTTT. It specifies CASARLAATDTQYF.

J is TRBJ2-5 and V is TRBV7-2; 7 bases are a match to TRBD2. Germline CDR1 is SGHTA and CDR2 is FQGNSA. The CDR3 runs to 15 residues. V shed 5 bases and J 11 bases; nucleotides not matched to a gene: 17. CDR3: CASSPEGTQGREQYF. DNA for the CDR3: TGTGCCAGCAGCCCCGAAGGGACCCAAGGGCGGGAGCAGTACTTC.

The CDR3 loop reads CASTGPNSPLHF. The CDR3 DNA reads TGTGCCTCGACGGGACCCAATTCACCCCTCCACTTT. This chain uses TRBV28 with TRBJ1-6, with D possibly matching TRBD1 (5 bases). V was shortened by 11 bases and J by 7 bases, with 12 bases between the two germline ends. The CDR3 runs 12 residues. CDR1 MDHEN and CDR2 SYDVKM come from the germline V gene.

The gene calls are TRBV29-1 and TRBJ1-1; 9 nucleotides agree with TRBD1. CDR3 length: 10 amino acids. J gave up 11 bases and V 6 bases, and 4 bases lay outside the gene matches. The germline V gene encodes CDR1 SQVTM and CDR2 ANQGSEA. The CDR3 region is CSVDRGRAFF. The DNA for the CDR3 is TGCAGCGTGGACAGGGGCCGGGCTTTCTTT.

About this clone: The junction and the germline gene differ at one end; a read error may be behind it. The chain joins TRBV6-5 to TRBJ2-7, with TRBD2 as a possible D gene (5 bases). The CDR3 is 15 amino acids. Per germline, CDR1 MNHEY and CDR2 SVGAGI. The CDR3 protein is CASNYDPGNSYEQYF. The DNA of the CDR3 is TGTGCCAGCAATTACGACCCGGGGAATTCCTACGAGCAGTACTTC.

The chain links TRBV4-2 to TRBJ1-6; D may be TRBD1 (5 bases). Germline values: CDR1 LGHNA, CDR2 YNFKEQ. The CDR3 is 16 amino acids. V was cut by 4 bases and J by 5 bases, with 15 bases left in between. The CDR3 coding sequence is TGTGCCAGCAGCCCGGGACGCTACCCGGATAATTCACCCCTCCACTTT. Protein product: CASSPGRYPDNSPLHF.

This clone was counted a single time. The CDR3: CAWQGVAEAFF. In DNA, the CDR3 is TGTGCCTGGCAGGGGGTGGCTGAAGCTTTCTTT. This sequence joins TRBV30 and TRBJ1-1, with 7 bases identical to TRBD1. The ends lost 5 bases at V and 6 bases at J; junction bases unmatched: 3. The CDR3 runs to 11 residues. Germline V gene data show CDR1 as GTSNPN and CDR2 as SVGIG (reference sequence). The full variable domain, completed using reference TRBV30 and TRBJ1-1, is SQTIHQWPATLVQPVGSPLSLECTVEGTSNPNLYWYRQAAGRGLQLLFYSVGIGQISSEVPQNLSASRPQDRQFILSSKKLLLSDSGFYLCAWQGVAEAFFGQGTRLTVV.

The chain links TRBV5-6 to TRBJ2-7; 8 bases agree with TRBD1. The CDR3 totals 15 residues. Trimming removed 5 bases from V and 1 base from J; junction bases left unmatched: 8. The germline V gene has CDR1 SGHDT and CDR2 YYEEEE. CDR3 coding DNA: TGTGCCAGCAGTCACCCCCGGGACAGGTCCTACGAGCAGTACTTC. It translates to CASSHPRDRSYEQYF.

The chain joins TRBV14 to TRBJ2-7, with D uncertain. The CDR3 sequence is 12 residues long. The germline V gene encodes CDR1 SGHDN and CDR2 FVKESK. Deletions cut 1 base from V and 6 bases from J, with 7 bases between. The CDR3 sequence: CASSQAWREQYF. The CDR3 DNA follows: TGTGCCAGCAGCCAAGCCTGGCGCGAGCAGTACTTC. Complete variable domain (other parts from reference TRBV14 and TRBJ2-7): EAGVTQFPSHSVIEKGQTVTLRCDPISGHDNLYWYRRVMGKEIKFLLHFVKESKQDESGMPNNRFLAERTGGTYSTLKVQPAELEDSGVYFCASSQAWREQYFGPGTRLTVT.

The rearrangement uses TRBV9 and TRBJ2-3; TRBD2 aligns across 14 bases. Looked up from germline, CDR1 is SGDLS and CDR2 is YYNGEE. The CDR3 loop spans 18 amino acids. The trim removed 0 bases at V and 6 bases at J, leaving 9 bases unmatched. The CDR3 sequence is CASSVAVGTSGSWDTQYF. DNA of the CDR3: TGTGCCAGCAGCGTAGCTGTGGGGACTAGCGGGAGTTGGGATACGCAGTATTTT.

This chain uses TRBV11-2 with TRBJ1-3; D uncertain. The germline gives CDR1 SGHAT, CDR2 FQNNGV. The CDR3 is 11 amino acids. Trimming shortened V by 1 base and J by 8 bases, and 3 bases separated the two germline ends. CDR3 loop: CASSLGDTIYF. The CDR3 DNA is TGTGCCAGCAGCTTAGGGGACACCATATATTTT.

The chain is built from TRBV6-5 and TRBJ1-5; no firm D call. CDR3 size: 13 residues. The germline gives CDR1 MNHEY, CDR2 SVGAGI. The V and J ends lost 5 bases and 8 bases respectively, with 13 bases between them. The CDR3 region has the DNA TGTGCCAGCAGTCGGAAGGGTTCAGAGCCCCAGCATTTT. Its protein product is CASSRKGSEPQHF.

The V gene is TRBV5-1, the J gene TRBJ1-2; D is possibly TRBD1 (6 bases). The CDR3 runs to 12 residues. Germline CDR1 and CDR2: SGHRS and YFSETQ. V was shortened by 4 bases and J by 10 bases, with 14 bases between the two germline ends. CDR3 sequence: CASSPGQPPYTF. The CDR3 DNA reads TGCGCCAGCAGCCCTGGACAGCCACCCTACACCTTC. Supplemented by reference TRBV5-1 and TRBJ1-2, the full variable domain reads KAGVTQTPRYLIKTRGQQVTLSCSPISGHRSVSWYQQTPGQGLQFLFEYFSETQRNKGNFPGRFSGRQFSNSRSEMNVSTLELGDSALYLCASSPGQPPYTFGSGTRLTVV.

The CDR3 nucleotides are TGTGCCAGCAGTCCCGCGGTGGAGGTTGGGCAGTTCTTC. It translates to CASSPAVEVGQFF. V usage is TRBV7-9 and J usage is TRBJ2-1, with D perhaps matching TRBD2 (5 bases). The V end lost 6 bases, the J end lost 12 bases, and 18 bases lay between the germline ends. Germline V CDR1 and CDR2: SEHNR, FQNEAQ (reference sequence). This CDR3 is built from 13 residues.

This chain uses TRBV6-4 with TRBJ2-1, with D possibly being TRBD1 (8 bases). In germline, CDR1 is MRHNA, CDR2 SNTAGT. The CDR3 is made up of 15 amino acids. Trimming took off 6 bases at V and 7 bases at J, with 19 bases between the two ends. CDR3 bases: TGTGCCAGCAGCGTACAGGGGGGGCAGCGGAATGAGCAGTTCTTC. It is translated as CASSVQGGQRNEQFF.

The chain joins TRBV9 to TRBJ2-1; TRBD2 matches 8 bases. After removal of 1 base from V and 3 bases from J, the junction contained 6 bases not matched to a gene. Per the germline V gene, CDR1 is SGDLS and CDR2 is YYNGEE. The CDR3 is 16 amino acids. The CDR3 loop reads CASSVTWRGDYNEQFF. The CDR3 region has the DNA TGTGCCAGCAGCGTAACGTGGCGGGGGGACTACAATGAGCAGTTCTTC.

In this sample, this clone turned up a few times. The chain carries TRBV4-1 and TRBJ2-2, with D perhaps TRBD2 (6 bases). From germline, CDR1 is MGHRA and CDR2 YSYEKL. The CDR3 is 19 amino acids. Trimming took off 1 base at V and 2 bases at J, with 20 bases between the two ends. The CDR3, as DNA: TGCGCCAGCAGCCAAGGAACGACTAGTAGGATTATAAACACCGGGGAGCTGTTTTTT. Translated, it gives CASSQGTTSRIINTGELFF.

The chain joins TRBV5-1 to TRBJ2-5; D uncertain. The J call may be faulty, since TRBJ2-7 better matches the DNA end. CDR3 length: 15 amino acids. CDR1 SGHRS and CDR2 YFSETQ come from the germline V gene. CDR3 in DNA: TGCGCCAGCAGCTTGGATCTGACGACCCTCTACGAGCAGTACTTC. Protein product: CASSLDLTTLYEQYF.